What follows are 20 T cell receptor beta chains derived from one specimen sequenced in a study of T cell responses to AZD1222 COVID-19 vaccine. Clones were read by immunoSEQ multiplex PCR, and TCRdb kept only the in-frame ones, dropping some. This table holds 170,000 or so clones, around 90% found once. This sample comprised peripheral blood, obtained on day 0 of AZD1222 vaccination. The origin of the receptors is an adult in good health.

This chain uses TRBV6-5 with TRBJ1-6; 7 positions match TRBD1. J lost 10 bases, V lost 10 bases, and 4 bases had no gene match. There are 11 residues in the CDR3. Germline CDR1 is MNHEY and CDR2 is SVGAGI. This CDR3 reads CATTGRSPLHF. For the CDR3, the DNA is TGTGCCACGACAGGGAGGTCACCCCTCCACTTT.

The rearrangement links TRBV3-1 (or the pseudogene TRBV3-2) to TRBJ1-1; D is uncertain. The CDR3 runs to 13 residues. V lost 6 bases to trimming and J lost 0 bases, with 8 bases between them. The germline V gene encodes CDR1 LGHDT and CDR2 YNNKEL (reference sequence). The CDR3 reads CASRRALNTEAFF. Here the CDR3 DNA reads TGTGCCAGCAGGAGGGCTTTGAACACTGAAGCTTTCTTT.

The CDR3 DNA follows: TGTGCCAGCAGAAGAACAGGAATTGTCTCTGGCTACACCTTC. It yields the protein CASRRTGIVSGYTF. The chain recombines TRBV5-8 with TRBJ1-2; the D gene is possibly TRBD1 (5 bases). Per germline, CDR1 SGHTS and CDR2 YDEGEE. Trimming took off 5 bases at V and 7 bases at J, with 18 bases between the two ends. The CDR3 totals 14 residues. Combining the CDR3 with reference TRBV5-8 and TRBJ1-2 gives the whole variable domain EAGVTQSPTHLIKTRGQQATLRCSPISGHTSVYWYQQALGLGLQFLLWYDEGEERNRGNFPPRFSGRQFPNYSSELNVNALELEDSALYLCASRRTGIVSGYTFGSGTRLTVV.

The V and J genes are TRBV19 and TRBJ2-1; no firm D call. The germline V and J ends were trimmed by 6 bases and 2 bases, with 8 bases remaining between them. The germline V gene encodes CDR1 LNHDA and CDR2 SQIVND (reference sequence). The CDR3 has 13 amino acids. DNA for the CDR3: TGTGCCAGTAGGCGCTCGGCCTACAATGAGCAGTTCTTC. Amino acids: CASRRSAYNEQFF. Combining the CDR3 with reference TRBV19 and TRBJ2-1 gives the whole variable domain DGGITQSPKYLFRKEGQNVTLSCEQNLNHDAMYWYRQDPGQGLRLIYYSQIVNDFQKGDIAEGYSVSREKKESFPLTVTSAQKNPTAFYLCASRRSAYNEQFFGPGTRLTVL.

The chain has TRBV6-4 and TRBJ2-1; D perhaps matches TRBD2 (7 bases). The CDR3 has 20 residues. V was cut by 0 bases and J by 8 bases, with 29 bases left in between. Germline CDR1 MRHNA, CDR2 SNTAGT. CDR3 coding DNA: TGTGCCAGCAGTGACTCGCGGGGGCACAGGGTAGCGACGATCAGCGATGAGCAGTTCTTC. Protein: CASSDSRGHRVATISDEQFF.

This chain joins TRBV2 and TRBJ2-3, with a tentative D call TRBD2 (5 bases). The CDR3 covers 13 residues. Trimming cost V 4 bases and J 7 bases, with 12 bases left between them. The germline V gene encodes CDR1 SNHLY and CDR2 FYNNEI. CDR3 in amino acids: CASSVSRDNTQYF. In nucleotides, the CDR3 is TGTGCCAGCAGTGTCTCGAGGGATAATACGCAGTATTTT.

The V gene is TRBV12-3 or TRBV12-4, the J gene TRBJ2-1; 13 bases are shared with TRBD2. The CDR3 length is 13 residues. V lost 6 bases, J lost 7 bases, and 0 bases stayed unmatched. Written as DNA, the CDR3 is TGTGCCAGCAGACTAGCGGGAGGGAATGAGCAGTTCTTC. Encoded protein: CASRLAGGNEQFF.

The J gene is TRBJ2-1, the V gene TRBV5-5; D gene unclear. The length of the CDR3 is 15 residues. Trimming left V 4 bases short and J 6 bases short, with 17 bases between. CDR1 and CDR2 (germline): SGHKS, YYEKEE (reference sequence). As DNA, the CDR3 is TGTGCCAGCAGCACCTTCGTGGACGTAGGCAATGAGCAGTTCTTC. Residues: CASSTFVDVGNEQFF.

The CDR3 sequence is CASRARTDTQYF. The DNA for the CDR3 is TGTGCCAGTAGGGCGCGCACAGATACGCAGTATTTT. The chain has TRBV19 and TRBJ2-3; D unclear. V lost 6 bases to trimming and J lost 1 base, with 5 bases between them. The V gene's germline CDR1 is LNHDA and CDR2 SQIVND (reference sequence). This CDR3 contains 12 residues.

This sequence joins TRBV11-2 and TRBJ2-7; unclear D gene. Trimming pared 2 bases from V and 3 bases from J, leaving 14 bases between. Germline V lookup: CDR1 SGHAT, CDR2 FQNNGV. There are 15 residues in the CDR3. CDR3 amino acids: CASSLLKILSYEQYF. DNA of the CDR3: TGTGCCAGCAGCTTATTAAAAATCCTCAGCTACGAGCAGTACTTC.

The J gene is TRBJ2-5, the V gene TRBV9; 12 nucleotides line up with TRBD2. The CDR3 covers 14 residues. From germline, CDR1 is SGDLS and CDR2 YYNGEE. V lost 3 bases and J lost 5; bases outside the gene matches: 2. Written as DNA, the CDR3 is TGTGCCAGCAGCGCGACTAGCGGGAGCGAGACCCAGTACTTC. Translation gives CASSATSGSETQYF. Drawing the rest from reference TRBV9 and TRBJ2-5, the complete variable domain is DSGVTQTPKHLITATGQRVTLRCSPRSGDLSVYWYQQSLDQGLQFLIQYYNGEERAKGNILERFSAQQFPDLHSELNLSSLELGDSALYFCASSATSGSETQYFGPGTRLLVL.

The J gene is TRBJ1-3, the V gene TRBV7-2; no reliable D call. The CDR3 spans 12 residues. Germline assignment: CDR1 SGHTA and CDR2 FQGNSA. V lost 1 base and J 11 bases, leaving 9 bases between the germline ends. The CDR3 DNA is TGTGCCAGCAGCTTAGACCGAGACCCCATATATTTT. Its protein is CASSLDRDPIYF.

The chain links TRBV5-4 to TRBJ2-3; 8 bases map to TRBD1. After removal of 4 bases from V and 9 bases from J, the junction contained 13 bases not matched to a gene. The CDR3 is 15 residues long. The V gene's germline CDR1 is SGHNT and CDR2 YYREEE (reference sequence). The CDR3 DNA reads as TGTGCCAGCAGCGCGGGGACAGGCGGTGTCAACACGCAGTATTTT. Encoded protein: CASSAGTGGVNTQYF. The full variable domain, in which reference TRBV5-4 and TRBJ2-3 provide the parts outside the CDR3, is ETGVTQSPTHLIKTRGQQVTLRCSSQSGHNTVSWYQQALGQGPQFIFQYYREEENGRGNFPPRFSGLQFPNYSSELNVNALELDDSALYLCASSAGTGGVNTQYFGPGTRLTVL.

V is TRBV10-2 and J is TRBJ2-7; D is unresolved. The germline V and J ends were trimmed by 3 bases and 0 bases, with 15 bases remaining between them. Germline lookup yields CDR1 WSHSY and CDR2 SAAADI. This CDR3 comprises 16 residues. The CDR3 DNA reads TGCGCCAGCAGTGACGTGCTAAGGGTTAACTCCTACGAGCAGTACTTC. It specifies CASSDVLRVNSYEQYF.

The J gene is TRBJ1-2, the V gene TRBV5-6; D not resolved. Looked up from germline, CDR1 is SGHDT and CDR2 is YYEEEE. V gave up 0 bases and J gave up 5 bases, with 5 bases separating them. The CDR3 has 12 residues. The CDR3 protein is CASSLGDYGYTF. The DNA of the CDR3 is TGTGCCAGCAGCTTGGGGGATTATGGCTACACCTTC.

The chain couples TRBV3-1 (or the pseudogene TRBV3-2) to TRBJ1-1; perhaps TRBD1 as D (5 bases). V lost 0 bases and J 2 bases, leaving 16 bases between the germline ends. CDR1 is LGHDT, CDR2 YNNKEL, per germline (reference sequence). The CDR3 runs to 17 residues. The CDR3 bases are TGTGCCAGCAGCCAAGAAGCGCGAGCGGGGGGAAACACTGAAGCTTTCTTT. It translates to CASSQEARAGGNTEAFF.

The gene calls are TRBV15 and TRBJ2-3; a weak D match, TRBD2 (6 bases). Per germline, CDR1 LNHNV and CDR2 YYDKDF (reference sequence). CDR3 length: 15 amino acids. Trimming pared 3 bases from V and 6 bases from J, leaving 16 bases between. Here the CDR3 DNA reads TGTGCCACCAGCAGTCATAGAGGGAGCGGGGATACGCAGTATTTT. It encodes CATSSHRGSGDTQYF. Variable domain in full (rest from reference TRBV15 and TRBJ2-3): DAMVIQNPRYQVTQFGKPVTLSCSQTLNHNVMYWYQQKSSQAPKLLFHYYDKDFNNEADTPDNFQSRRPNTSFCFLDIRSPGLGDTAMYLCATSSHRGSGDTQYFGPGTRLTVL.

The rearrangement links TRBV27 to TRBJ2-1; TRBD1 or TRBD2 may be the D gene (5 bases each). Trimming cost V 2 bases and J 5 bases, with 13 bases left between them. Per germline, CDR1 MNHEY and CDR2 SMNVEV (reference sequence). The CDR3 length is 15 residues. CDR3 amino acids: CASSLEGSSNNEQFF. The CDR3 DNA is TGTGCCAGCAGTTTAGAGGGGAGCAGCAACAATGAGCAGTTCTTC.

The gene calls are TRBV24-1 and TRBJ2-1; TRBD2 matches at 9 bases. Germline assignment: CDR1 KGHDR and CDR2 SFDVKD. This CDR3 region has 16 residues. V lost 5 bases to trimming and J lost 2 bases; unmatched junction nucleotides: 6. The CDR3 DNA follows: TGTGCCACCAGTGCATTAGCGGGAGTAGCCTACAATGAGCAGTTCTTC. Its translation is CATSALAGVAYNEQFF.

The DNA for the CDR3 is TGCAGTGCTAGTCTAAGAGGCGGGAAGAGAGAGACCCAGTACTTC. Its translation is CSASLRGGKRETQYF. This chain connects TRBV20-1 to TRBJ2-5; perhaps TRBD2 as D (6 bases). Trimming took off 3 bases at V and 4 bases at J, with 18 bases between the two ends. Germline V gene sequence: CDR1 DFQATT, CDR2 SNEGSKA (reference sequence). The CDR3 loop spans 15 amino acids.